A selection of T cell receptor beta chains follows, all from one sample in a study of T cell responses to AZD1222 COVID-19 vaccine. Measured with immunoSEQ multiplex PCR; TCRdb has only the in-frame clones, and not every one. The table lists 15,000 to 20,000 clones, about four fifths of them singletons. The specimen was peripheral blood, collected 28 days after the second AZD1222 dose. These receptors were obtained from an adult who received the AZD1222 COVID-19 vaccine. CDR3s include the opening cysteine and the closing phenylalanine or tryptophan. Fields, in order: J gene, clone size, V gene, D gene, CDR3 DNA, CDR3 protein. The D gene is left open where the match is weak. The size entry is marked missing in some rows and otherwise reads once, few, many or a size class.

J gene: TRBJ1-1; clone size: -; V gene: TRBV5-1; D gene: -; CDR3 DNA: TGCGCCAGCAGTTCCGGGGCACCCACTGGAGAAGCTTTCTTT; CDR3 protein: CASSSGAPTGEAFF
J gene: TRBJ2-1; clone size: -; V gene: TRBV29-1; D gene: -; CDR3 DNA: TGCAGCGTCTGCCCTACAGACCAAGAAGGGGATGAGCAGTTCTTC; CDR3 protein: CSVCPTDQEGDEQFF
J gene: TRBJ2-5; clone size: -; V gene: TRBV24-1; D gene: -; CDR3 DNA: TGTGCCACCAGTGATGGGGAGACCCAGTACTTC; CDR3 protein: CATSDGETQYF
J gene: TRBJ1-2; clone size: once; V gene: TRBV7-2; D gene: TRBD1; CDR3 DNA: TGTGCCAGCAGCCCGGGACAGGGGTATGGCTACACCTTC; CDR3 protein: CASSPGQGYGYTF
J gene: TRBJ1-1; clone size: -; V gene: TRBV18; D gene: -; CDR3 DNA: TGTGCCAGCTCACCAGGGGGCGGGTCCACTGAAGCTTTCTTT; CDR3 protein: CASSPGGGSTEAFF
J gene: TRBJ1-1; clone size: -; V gene: TRBV6-5; D gene: -; CDR3 DNA: TGTGCCAGCAGTTACGCAGGGAGGGGCACTGAAGCTTTCTTT; CDR3 protein: CASSYAGRGTEAFF
J gene: TRBJ2-2; clone size: few; V gene: TRBV29-1; D gene: TRBD2; CDR3 DNA: TGCAGCGTGCGGGGACTAGCGTACACCGGGGAGCTGTTTTTT; CDR3 protein: CSVRGLAYTGELFF
J gene: TRBJ2-1; clone size: -; V gene: TRBV6-2/TRBV6-3; D gene: -; CDR3 DNA: TGTGCCAGCAGTTATTCAGACCGGGGCCACAAGGAGTTCTTC; CDR3 protein: CASSYSDRGHKEFF
J gene: TRBJ2-7; clone size: -; V gene: TRBV6-1; D gene: TRBD2; CDR3 DNA: TGTGCCAGCAGTGAAGCGGGCGGACTAGCGGGAGATCGGTACTTC; CDR3 protein: CASSEAGGLAGDRYF
J gene: TRBJ1-2; clone size: -; V gene: TRBV5-4; D gene: TRBD1; CDR3 DNA: TGTGCCAGCAGCACCGGACAGGGAGGCCATGGTAGCTATGGCTACACCTTC; CDR3 protein: CASSTGQGGHGSYGYTF
J gene: TRBJ1-1; clone size: -; V gene: TRBV29-1; D gene: TRBD1; CDR3 DNA: TGCAGCGGGGACAGGGGAGGGAACACTGAAGCTTTCTTT; CDR3 protein: CSGDRGGNTEAFF
J gene: TRBJ1-1; clone size: -; V gene: TRBV9; D gene: TRBD1; CDR3 DNA: TGTGCCAGCAGCGTTCAGGGGGCTGACACTGAAGCTTTCTTT; CDR3 protein: CASSVQGADTEAFF
J gene: TRBJ2-7; clone size: -; V gene: TRBV5-1; D gene: -; CDR3 DNA: TGCGCCAGCAGCCAAGGGGACGGTCCCTACGAGCAGTACTTC; CDR3 protein: CASSQGDGPYEQYF
J gene: TRBJ1-1; clone size: -; V gene: TRBV7-2; D gene: -; CDR3 DNA: TGTGCCAGCAGCTCACTACAGGGTACCAGTGAAGCTTTCTTT; CDR3 protein: CASSSLQGTSEAFF
J gene: TRBJ1-2; clone size: -; V gene: TRBV29-1; D gene: -; CDR3 DNA: TGCAGCGTTGAAGATCTTTTCGGGGGCGAATTATCCCGCCCTAACTATGGCTACACCTTC; CDR3 protein: CSVEDLFGGELSRPNYGYTF
J gene: TRBJ1-1; clone size: -; V gene: TRBV30; D gene: -; CDR3 DNA: TGTGCCTGGACCCACAGTGGCCCTGAAGCTTTCTTT; CDR3 protein: CAWTHSGPEAFF
J gene: TRBJ2-3; clone size: -; V gene: TRBV5-1; D gene: -; CDR3 DNA: TGCGCCAGCAGCTTGGAGGGCCGAGAGGCCACAGATACGCAGTATTTT; CDR3 protein: CASSLEGREATDTQYF
J gene: TRBJ1-1; clone size: -; V gene: TRBV29-1; D gene: TRBD1; CDR3 DNA: TGCAGCGTAAACAGGGGATCCTCAGAAGCTTTCTTT; CDR3 protein: CSVNRGSSEAFF
J gene: TRBJ1-2; clone size: -; V gene: TRBV6-5; D gene: TRBD1; CDR3 DNA: TGTGCCAGCTGCCGCCCCGGGACAGGTGATGGCTACACCTTC; CDR3 protein: CASCRPGTGDGYTF
J gene: TRBJ2-5; clone size: -; V gene: TRBV18; D gene: -; CDR3 DNA: TGTGCCAGCTCACCACCGGGTGTTCGGGAGACCCAGTACTTC; CDR3 protein: CASSPPGVRETQYF
J gene: TRBJ2-3; clone size: -; V gene: TRBV7-2; D gene: TRBD2; CDR3 DNA: TGTGCCAGCAGCCCCAGACTAGCGGGGAGCACAGATACGCAGTATTTT; CDR3 protein: CASSPRLAGSTDTQYF
J gene: TRBJ2-2; clone size: -; V gene: TRBV5-4; D gene: -; CDR3 DNA: TGTGCCAGCAGGCGGGGTCTCAATAGCGGTCGCACCGGGGAGCTGTTTTTT; CDR3 protein: CASRRGLNSGRTGELFF
J gene: TRBJ2-5; clone size: -; V gene: TRBV4-1; D gene: TRBD2; CDR3 DNA: TGCGCCAGCAGCCTTTCAGTAGCGGGAGCAACAGAGACCCAGTACTTC; CDR3 protein: CASSLSVAGATETQYF
J gene: TRBJ2-1; clone size: -; V gene: TRBV19; D gene: -; CDR3 DNA: TGTGCCAGTACCCCCGCGTCCTACAATGAGCAGTTCTTC; CDR3 protein: CASTPASYNEQFF
J gene: TRBJ1-6; clone size: once; V gene: TRBV2; D gene: TRBD1; CDR3 DNA: TGTGCCAGCACTTTCTTAGGCGGGACAGGGAACTATAATTCACCCCTCCACTTT; CDR3 protein: CASTFLGGTGNYNSPLHF
J gene: TRBJ2-2; clone size: -; V gene: TRBV7-3; D gene: TRBD2; CDR3 DNA: TGTGCCAGCAGCATTGGGACTAGCGGGACCGGGGAGCTGTTTTTT; CDR3 protein: CASSIGTSGTGELFF
J gene: TRBJ2-3; clone size: once; V gene: TRBV3-1/TRBV3-2; D gene: TRBD2; CDR3 DNA: TGTGCCAGCAGCCAATTCGTAGCGGGAGTCTCAGATACGCAGTATTTT; CDR3 protein: CASSQFVAGVSDTQYF
J gene: TRBJ2-1; clone size: -; V gene: TRBV11-1; D gene: TRBD2; CDR3 DNA: TGTGCCAGCAGCTTAGCTAGCGGGAGCTACAATGAGCAGTTCTTC; CDR3 protein: CASSLASGSYNEQFF